This entry concerns a single T cell receptor (beta chain). These data originate in a study of blood T cell repertoires in COVID-19. Study overall: The origin of the acute and convalescent COVID-19 samples was the United States, Italy and Spain. T cells, B-cell-depleted T cells, or PBMCs supplied cDNA or gDNA.

The CDR3 spans 14 residues. Germline trimming cut 3 bases from V and 4 bases from J; bases unmatched to any gene: 5. The V gene's germline CDR1 is SGDLS and CDR2 YYNGEE. As handled by the study authors: Reference gene primers were amplified, and this amplification served to estimate nucleated cell counts. The method was immunoSEQ multiplex PCR; TCRdb's version includes in-frame clones alone and lacks a portion of them. The V and J calls and the clone size are those of that table, but D and trimming were determined from the DNA. The data show about 300,000 clones, about 85% seen once. Source material: peripheral blood. The TCR comes from a human donor in a cohort sampled during active COVID-19. The genes are TRBV9 and TRBJ1-2; 8 bases align to TRBD1. CDR3 DNA sequence: TGTGCCAGCAGCGCAGGGGGCCCCCGCTATGGCTACACCTTC. Protein: CASSAGGPRYGYTF. Complete variable domain (other parts from reference TRBV9 and TRBJ1-2): DSGVTQTPKHLITATGQRVTLRCSPRSGDLSVYWYQQSLDQGLQFLIQYYNGEERAKGNILERFSAQQFPDLHSELNLSSLELGDSALYFCASSAGGPRYGYTFGSGTRLTVV.